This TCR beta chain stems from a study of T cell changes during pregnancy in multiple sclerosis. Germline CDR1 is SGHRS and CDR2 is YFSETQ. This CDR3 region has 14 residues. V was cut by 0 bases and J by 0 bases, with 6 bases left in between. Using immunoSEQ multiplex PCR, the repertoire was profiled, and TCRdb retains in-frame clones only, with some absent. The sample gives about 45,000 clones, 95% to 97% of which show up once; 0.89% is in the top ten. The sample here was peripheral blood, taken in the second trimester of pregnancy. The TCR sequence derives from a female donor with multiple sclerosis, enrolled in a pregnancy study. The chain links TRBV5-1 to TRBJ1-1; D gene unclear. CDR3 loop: CASSLEGVNTEAFF. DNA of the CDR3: TGCGCCAGCAGCTTGGAGGGAGTGAACACTGAAGCTTTCTTT.